The sequence of this T cell receptor (beta chain) was determined in a study of T cell changes during pregnancy in multiple sclerosis (dated by TCRdb to the late 2010s). Regarding the research as a whole: In women with multiple sclerosis, the researchers looked at how the T cell repertoire shifted as pregnancy progressed.

For CDR1 and CDR2, the germline V gene lists LGHNA and YSLEER. The CDR3 numbers 14 residues from cysteine through phenylalanine. Only the CDR3 DNA stays, 42 bases, in frame from base 1. V sheds 1 base and J sheds 10 bases, leaving 13 bases between their ends. Comment on this clone: Its antigen is not yet known. Per-nucleotide qualities are absent, and no much larger clonotype sits a single base away.

The protocol used for the library was the immunoSEQ multiplex PCR assay. TCRdb limited this immuneACCESS table to in-frame rearrangements with V and J called. A share of clones is missing; checked studies link under half to unresolved V genes, and the rest is unexplained. For this sample there are about 44,000 clones; 96% appear just once. 0.89% of the sample goes to the ten largest clones. Sample: peripheral blood, taken in the second trimester of pregnancy. Recombination linked TRBV4-3 to TRBJ1-4, with the D gene too uncertain to name. The clonotype comes from a female donor with multiple sclerosis, enrolled in a pregnancy study. This receptor carries the CDR3 CASSQGDTVGKLFF. Read as DNA, the sequence is TGCGCCAGCAGCCAAGGAGATACAGTAGGAAAACTGTTTTTT.